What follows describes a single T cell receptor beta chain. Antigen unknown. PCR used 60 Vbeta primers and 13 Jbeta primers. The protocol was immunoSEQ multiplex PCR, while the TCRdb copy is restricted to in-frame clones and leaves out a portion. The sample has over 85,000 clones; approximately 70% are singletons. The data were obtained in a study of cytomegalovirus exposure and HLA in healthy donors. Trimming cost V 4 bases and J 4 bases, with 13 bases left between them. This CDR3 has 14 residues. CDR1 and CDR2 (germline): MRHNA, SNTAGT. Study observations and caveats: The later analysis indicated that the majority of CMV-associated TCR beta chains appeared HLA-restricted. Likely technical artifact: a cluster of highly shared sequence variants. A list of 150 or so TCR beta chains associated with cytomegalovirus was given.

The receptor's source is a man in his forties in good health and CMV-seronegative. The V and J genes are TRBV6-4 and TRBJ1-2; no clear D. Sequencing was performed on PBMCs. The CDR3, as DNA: TGTGCCAGCAGTGTCGAGCCAGGACTCTATGGCTACACCTTC. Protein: CASSVEPGLYGYTF.